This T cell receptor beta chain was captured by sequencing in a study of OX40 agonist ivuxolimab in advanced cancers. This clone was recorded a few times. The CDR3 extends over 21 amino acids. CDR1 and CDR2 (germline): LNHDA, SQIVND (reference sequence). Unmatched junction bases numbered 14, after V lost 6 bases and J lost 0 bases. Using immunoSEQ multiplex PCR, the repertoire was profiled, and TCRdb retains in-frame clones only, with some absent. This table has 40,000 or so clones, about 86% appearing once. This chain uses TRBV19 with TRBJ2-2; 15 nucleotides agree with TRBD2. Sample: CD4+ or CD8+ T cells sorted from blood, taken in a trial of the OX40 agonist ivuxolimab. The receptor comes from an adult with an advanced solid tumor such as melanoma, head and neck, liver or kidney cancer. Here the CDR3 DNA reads TGTGCCAGTAGCCCCGGGACTAGCGGGGGGAGTTTGCGAGCGAACACCGGGGAGCTGTTTTTT. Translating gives CASSPGTSGGSLRANTGELFF.